Following are 28 T cell receptor beta chains from one sample sequenced in a study of shared clonotypes between healthy human individuals. Sequencing was performed with immunoSEQ multiplex PCR; in TCRdb, only in-frame clones are kept and a portion is missing. The sample consists of around 1.1 million clones, 75% to 85% of them appearing once. The source material was memory CD4+ T cells from PBMCs. Subset reported: CD45RA-negative fraction. These receptors were taken from a man aged 18-30 years in good health. Some clones in this sample may be carry-over from other donors' samples.

The V gene is TRBV11-2, the J gene TRBJ1-1, with a tentative D call TRBD1 (5 bases). With 7 bases removed from V and 3 bases from J, the gap between germline ends came to 18 bases. The germline V gene has CDR1 SGHAT and CDR2 FQNNGV. The CDR3 is 15 residues long. This CDR3 reads CASTSIAGRHTEAFF. DNA of the CDR3: TGTGCCAGCACATCCATCGCGGGGCGGCACACTGAAGCTTTCTTT.

This clone was recorded a few times. In DNA form, the CDR3 reads TGCGCCAGCAGCTTTAACCCCAGGGTACGGTCTGACAATGAGCAGTTCTTC. It yields the protein CASSFNPRVRSDNEQFF. The rearrangement uses TRBV5-1 and TRBJ2-1; D might be TRBD1 (5 bases). This CDR3 contains 17 residues. From germline, CDR1 is SGHRS and CDR2 YFSETQ. The V gene lost 2 bases and the J gene lost 5 bases, with 20 bases spanning the gap.

In regard to this clone: This sample also contains other DNA sequences that code for the same CDR3. The V and J genes are TRBV5-1 and TRBJ2-5; D remains unclear. Between the trimmed V and J ends, which lost 3 bases and 0 bases, there was a span of 6 bases. Germline CDR1 is SGHRS and CDR2 is YFSETQ. The CDR3 covers 13 residues. The CDR3 spells CASSSLYQETQYF. The CDR3 DNA is TGCGCCAGCAGCTCCCTATACCAAGAGACCCAGTACTTC.

To note about this clone: Other nucleotide sequences from this sample produce the same CDR3. The J gene is TRBJ1-2, the V gene TRBV30; D is undetermined. From germline, CDR1 is GTSNPN and CDR2 SVGIG (reference sequence). V was trimmed by 1 base and J by 3 bases, leaving 27 bases between them. There are 19 residues in the CDR3. Written as DNA, the CDR3 is TGTGCCTGGAGTGGAACAATGTTTTATGGACGCCAAAGGGACTATGGCTACACCTTC. Translating gives CAWSGTMFYGRQRDYGYTF.

The rearrangement joins TRBV28 to TRBJ1-2; D call uncertain. There are 13 residues in the CDR3. Germline assignment: CDR1 MDHEN and CDR2 SYDVKM. Trimming took 8 bases from V and 4 from J, leaving 14 bases between them. The CDR3 DNA follows: TGTGCCAGCTTTTCGACAAGAACCTATGGCTACACCTTC. It translates to CASFSTRTYGYTF.

The CDR3 loop reads CASSVSPTGVARYGYTF. CDR3 in DNA: TGTGCCAGCAGCGTGAGTCCGACAGGGGTGGCTCGGTATGGCTACACCTTC. This chain connects TRBV9 to TRBJ1-2; 8 bases agree with TRBD1. This CDR3 region has 17 residues. The germline CDR1 and CDR2 sequences are SGDLS and YYNGEE. The V and J ends lost 2 bases and 5 bases, in that order; junction bases with no gene match: 14.

This chain joins TRBV18 and TRBJ1-3; a weak D match, TRBD1 (5 bases). Germline CDR1 KGHSH, CDR2 LQKENI. V was cut by 3 bases and J by 4 bases, with 16 bases left in between. The CDR3 spans 16 residues. The CDR3 nucleotides are TGTGCCAGCTCACCTTGGGACCCAGGGACCGGAAACACCATATATTTT. This codes for CASSPWDPGTGNTIYF. Full variable domain (rest looked up from reference TRBV18 and TRBJ1-3): NAGVMQNPRHLVRRRGQEARLRCSPMKGHSHVYWYRQLPEEGLKFMVYLQKENIIDESGMPKERFSAEFPKEGPSILRIQQVVRGDSAAYFCASSPWDPGTGNTIYFGEGSWLTVV.

The chain is built from TRBV9 and TRBJ2-1; D remains unclear. Germline CDR1 SGDLS, CDR2 YYNGEE. The CDR3 consists of 14 residues. V dropped 2 bases and J dropped 6 bases, with 12 bases sitting between them. CDR3 sequence (DNA): TGTGCCAGCAGCGTTTCCCCAACCCCCAATGAGCAGTTCTTC. Protein product: CASSVSPTPNEQFF. Variable domain in full (rest from reference TRBV9 and TRBJ2-1): DSGVTQTPKHLITATGQRVTLRCSPRSGDLSVYWYQQSLDQGLQFLIQYYNGEERAKGNILERFSAQQFPDLHSELNLSSLELGDSALYFCASSVSPTPNEQFFGPGTRLTVL.

CDR3 DNA: TGTGCCAGCAGCCTCCCCGGCAATGAGCAGTTCTTC. Encoded protein: CASSLPGNEQFF. The chain is built from TRBV14 and TRBJ2-1; D is uncertain. CDR1 is SGHDN, CDR2 FVKESK, per germline. This CDR3 comprises 12 residues. Trimming removed 4 bases from V and 6 bases from J, with 7 bases in between.

The count of this clone is one. V is TRBV28 and J is TRBJ2-3; D is unresolved. V lost 6 bases to trimming and J lost 1 base, with 8 bases between them. This CDR3 has 13 amino acids. The germline V gene has CDR1 MDHEN and CDR2 SYDVKM. The CDR3 DNA sequence: TGTGCCAGCAGGCCCCCGGGCACAGATACGCAGTATTTT. It encodes CASRPPGTDTQYF.

With respect to this clone: Just one base apart from a much larger clone, this may be a read error. This sequence joins TRBV25-1 and TRBJ2-7; 9 bases fit TRBD1. The V gene's germline CDR1 is MGHDK and CDR2 SYGVNS. The CDR3 covers 12 residues. Unmatched junction bases numbered 5, after V lost 8 bases and J lost 6 bases. The CDR3 spells CASGTGTCEQYF. The CDR3 region has the DNA TGTGCCAGCGGGACAGGGACCTGCGAGCAGTACTTC.

V and J are TRBV19 and TRBJ1-2; D may be TRBD1 (5 bases). Per germline, CDR1 LNHDA and CDR2 SQIVND (reference sequence). CDR3 length: 14 amino acids. V lost 5 bases to trimming and J lost 2 bases, with 12 bases between them. The DNA for the CDR3 is TGTGCCAGTAGTCCGCAGGGCCGCAACTATGGCTACACCTTC. Amino acid sequence: CASSPQGRNYGYTF.

The chain recombines TRBV5-1 with TRBJ1-4, with D tentatively TRBD1 (5 bases). The CDR3 runs 15 residues. V dropped 1 base and J dropped 5 bases, with 12 bases sitting between them. Germline assignment: CDR1 SGHRS and CDR2 YFSETQ. The DNA of the CDR3 is TGCGCCAGCAGCTTGTCAACAGGTGACAATGAAAAACTGTTTTTT. This encodes CASSLSTGDNEKLFF.

This clone came up many times. This rearrangement joins TRBV6-6 to TRBJ1-2; no clear D. From germline, CDR1 is MNHNY and CDR2 SVGAGI (reference sequence). The length of the CDR3 is 13 residues. V was trimmed by 5 bases and J by 2 bases, leaving 9 bases between them. The CDR3 DNA is TGTGCCAGCAGTCCTTCTCCCAACTATGGCTACACCTTC. Translating it yields CASSPSPNYGYTF.

V and J are TRBV5-1 and TRBJ1-1; TRBD1 matches at 9 bases. Germline loops: CDR1 SGHRS, CDR2 YFSETQ. The CDR3 sequence is 14 residues long. After removal of 2 bases from V and 4 bases from J, the junction contained 3 bases not matched to a gene. The CDR3 coding sequence is TGCGCCAGCAGCTTAACGGGACAGGGCACTGAAGCTTTCTTT. It yields the protein CASSLTGQGTEAFF.

V gene TRBV30 combines with J gene TRBJ1-5; D is unclear. This CDR3 comprises 13 residues. Germline V gives CDR1 GTSNPN, CDR2 SVGIG (reference sequence). V was cut by 8 bases and J by 2 bases, with 13 bases left in between. DNA of the CDR3: TGTGCCCATGGGAGGGATGGCAATCAGCCCCAGCATTTT. It yields the protein CAHGRDGNQPQHF.

V and J are TRBV5-4 and TRBJ2-3; weak D call: TRBD2 (6 bases). In germline, CDR1 is SGHNT, CDR2 YYREEE (reference sequence). V lost 5 bases and J 4 bases, leaving 17 bases between the germline ends. This CDR3 has 15 residues. CDR3 coding DNA: TGTGCCAGCAGTCCAGCGGGCCCAGGTTCAGATACGCAGTATTTT. It specifies CASSPAGPGSDTQYF.

About this clone itself: This may come from a read error, since a much larger clone is one base off. For the CDR3, the DNA is TGTGCCAGCAGTCCGGCCGCCTCACACTATCAGCCCCAGCATTTT. It codes for CASSPAASHYQPQHF. V is TRBV28 and J is TRBJ1-5; D gene ambiguous. Trimming took off 5 bases at V and 5 bases at J, with 16 bases between the two ends. CDR1 and CDR2 (germline): MDHEN, SYDVKM. This CDR3 has 15 residues.

V is TRBV19 and J is TRBJ2-1; unclear D gene. CDR3 size: 11 residues. V lost 5 bases to trimming and J lost 10 bases, with 9 bases between them. Per germline, CDR1 LNHDA and CDR2 SQIVND (reference sequence). CDR3 loop: CASSVVGEQFF. CDR3 in DNA: TGTGCCAGTAGTGTTGTAGGGGAGCAGTTCTTC.

The rearrangement joins TRBV27 to TRBJ1-4; D ambiguous. V shed 6 bases and J shed 5 bases, with 22 bases lying between them. Germline assignment: CDR1 MNHEY and CDR2 SMNVEV (reference sequence). CDR3 length: 17 amino acids. CDR3 amino acids: CASSSRMREIYNEKLFF. For the CDR3, the DNA is TGTGCCAGCAGCTCCCGGATGAGGGAGATCTACAATGAAAAACTGTTTTTT.

This rearrangement joins TRBV6-1 to TRBJ2-7; 8 bases are shared with TRBD1. The CDR3 loop spans 13 amino acids. Trimming took 6 bases from V and 5 from J; bases not matched to a gene: 6. Germline V gives CDR1 MNHNS, CDR2 SASEGT. As DNA, the CDR3 is TGTGCCAGCAGGGTGACAGGGGAAAACGAGCAGTACTTC. It yields the protein CASRVTGENEQYF.

The chain couples TRBV9 to TRBJ1-2; possible D gene TRBD1, 5 bases. V lost 6 bases to trimming and J lost 3 bases, with 12 bases between them. Germline-derived CDR1 and CDR2 are SGDLS and YYNGEE. This CDR3 comprises 13 residues. The CDR3 DNA follows: TGTGCCAGCACACGGGGCGTCGACTATGGCTACACCTTC. This encodes CASTRGVDYGYTF.

This clone was counted between two and nine times. CDR3 residues: CASSLGLVRQGDEQYF. The CDR3 bases are TGCGCCAGCAGCTTGGGATTAGTTCGACAGGGCGACGAGCAGTACTTC. J is TRBJ2-5 and V is TRBV5-1; 7 bases match TRBD1. Near its end, the DNA agrees better with TRBJ2-7, so the J call may be wrong. The CDR3 contains 16 residues. CDR1 SGHRS and CDR2 YFSETQ come from the germline V gene.

The J gene is TRBJ2-5, the V gene TRBV5-1; 12 bases line up with TRBD2. The germline gives CDR1 SGHRS, CDR2 YFSETQ. V lost 0 bases to trimming and J lost 5 bases; unmatched junction nucleotides: 8. The CDR3 has 17 residues. CDR3 region: CASSLGSRTSGTETQYF. CDR3 nucleotides: TGCGCCAGCAGCTTGGGGTCCAGGACTAGCGGGACGGAGACCCAGTACTTC.

This clone was counted only a few times. The genes are TRBV28 and TRBJ1-3, with TRBD1 matching 7 bases. The CDR3 runs 17 residues. The germline V gene encodes CDR1 MDHEN and CDR2 SYDVKM. Germline trimming cut 6 bases from V and 0 bases from J; bases unmatched to any gene: 11. As DNA, the CDR3 is TGTGCCAGCAGATCCGATACAGGGGTTATCTCTGGAAACACCATATATTTT. Translating it yields CASRSDTGVISGNTIYF.

This chain uses TRBV28 with TRBJ1-3; perhaps TRBD1 as D (5 bases). Trimming took off 3 bases at V and 4 bases at J, with 13 bases between the two ends. The CDR3 is 15 residues long. The germline gives CDR1 MDHEN, CDR2 SYDVKM. The CDR3 coding sequence is TGTGCCAGCAGTTTGGGGGTAATCGGGGGAAACACCATATATTTT. Protein: CASSLGVIGGNTIYF.

CDR3 sequence: CASSIGTTLNTEAFF. The CDR3 DNA reads as TGTGCCAGTAGTATAGGGACGACTTTGAACACTGAAGCTTTCTTT. The chain is built from TRBV19 and TRBJ1-1; D call uncertain. The CDR3 is made up of 15 amino acids. Between the trimmed V and J ends, which lost 1 base and 0 bases, there was a span of 9 bases. Germline assignment: CDR1 LNHDA and CDR2 SQIVND (reference sequence).

Concerning this clone itself: A much bigger clone sits one base away, suggesting this may be a read error. The same CDR3 can be traced to other DNA sequences in this sample. Here the CDR3 DNA reads TGTGCCAGCAGCCCGACAGGGAGCAATCAGCCCCAGCATTTT. This sequence encodes CASSPTGSNQPQHF. The chain has TRBV11-2 and TRBJ1-5; 7 positions agree with TRBD1. Germline V gene lookup returns CDR1 SGHAT and CDR2 FQNNGV. Trimming took 5 bases from V and 1 from J; bases not matched to a gene: 2. The CDR3 runs to 14 residues. The full variable domain, completed using reference TRBV11-2 and TRBJ1-5, is EAGVAQSPRYKIIEKRQSVAFWCNPISGHATLYWYQQILGQGPKLLIQFQNNGVVDDSQLPKDRFSAERLKGVDSTLKIQPAKLEDSAVYLCASSPTGSNQPQHFGDGTRLSIL.